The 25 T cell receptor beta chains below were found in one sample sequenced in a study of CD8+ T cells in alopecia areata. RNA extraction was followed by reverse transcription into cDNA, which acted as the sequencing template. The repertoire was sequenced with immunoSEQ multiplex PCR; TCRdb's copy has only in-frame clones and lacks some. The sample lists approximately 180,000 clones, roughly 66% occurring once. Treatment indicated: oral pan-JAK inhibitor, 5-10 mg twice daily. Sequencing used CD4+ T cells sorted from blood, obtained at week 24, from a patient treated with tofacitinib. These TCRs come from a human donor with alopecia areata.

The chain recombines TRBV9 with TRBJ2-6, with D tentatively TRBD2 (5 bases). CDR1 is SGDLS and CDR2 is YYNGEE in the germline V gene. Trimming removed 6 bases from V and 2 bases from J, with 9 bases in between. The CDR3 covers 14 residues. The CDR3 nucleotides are TGTGCCAGCACGGACGGGGCTGGGGCCAACGTCCTGACTTTC. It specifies CASTDGAGANVLTF.

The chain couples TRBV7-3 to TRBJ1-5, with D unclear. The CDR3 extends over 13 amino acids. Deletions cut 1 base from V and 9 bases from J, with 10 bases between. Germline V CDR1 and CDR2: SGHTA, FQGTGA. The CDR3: CASSLSSSSPQHF. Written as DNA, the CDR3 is TGTGCCAGCAGCTTAAGTTCGTCATCGCCCCAGCATTTT. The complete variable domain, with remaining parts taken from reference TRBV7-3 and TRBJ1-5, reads GAGVSQTPSNKVTEKGKYVELRCDPISGHTALYWYRQSLGQGPEFLIYFQGTGAADDSGLPNDRFFAVRPEGSVSTLKIQRTERGDSAVYLCASSLSSSSPQHFGDGTRLSIL.

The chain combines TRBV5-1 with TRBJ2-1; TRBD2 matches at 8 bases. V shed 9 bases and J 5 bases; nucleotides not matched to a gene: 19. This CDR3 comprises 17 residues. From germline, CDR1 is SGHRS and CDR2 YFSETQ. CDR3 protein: CATQNRPSRGGNNEQFF. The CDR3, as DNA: TGCGCCACCCAGAACCGCCCGAGTCGCGGGGGGAACAATGAGCAGTTCTTC.

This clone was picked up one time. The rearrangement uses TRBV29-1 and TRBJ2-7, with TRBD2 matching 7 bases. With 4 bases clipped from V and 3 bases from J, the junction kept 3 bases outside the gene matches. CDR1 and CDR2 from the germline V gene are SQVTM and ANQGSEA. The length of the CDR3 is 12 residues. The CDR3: CSVGEGNYEQYF. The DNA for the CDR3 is TGCAGCGTTGGGGAGGGGAACTACGAGCAGTACTTC.

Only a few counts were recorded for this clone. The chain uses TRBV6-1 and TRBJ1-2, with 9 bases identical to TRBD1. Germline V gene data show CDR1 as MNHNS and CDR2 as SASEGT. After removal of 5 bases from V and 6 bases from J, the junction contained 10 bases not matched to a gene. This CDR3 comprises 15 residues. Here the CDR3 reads CASSLTGTGNNGYTF. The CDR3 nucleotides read TGTGCCAGCAGTTTAACCGGGACAGGGAACAATGGCTACACCTTC.

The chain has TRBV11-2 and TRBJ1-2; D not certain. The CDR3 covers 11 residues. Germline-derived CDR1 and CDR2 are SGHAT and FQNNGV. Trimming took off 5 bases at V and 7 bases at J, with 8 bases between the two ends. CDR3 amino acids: CASSQGFGYTF. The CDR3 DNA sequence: TGTGCCAGCAGCCAAGGGTTTGGCTACACCTTC.

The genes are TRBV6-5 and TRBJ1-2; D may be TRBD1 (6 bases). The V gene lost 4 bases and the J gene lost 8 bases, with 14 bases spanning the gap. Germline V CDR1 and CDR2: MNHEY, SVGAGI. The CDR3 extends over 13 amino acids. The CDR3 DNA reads TGTGCCAGCAGTTTACAGGGCATTGAGGGCTACACCTTC. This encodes CASSLQGIEGYTF.

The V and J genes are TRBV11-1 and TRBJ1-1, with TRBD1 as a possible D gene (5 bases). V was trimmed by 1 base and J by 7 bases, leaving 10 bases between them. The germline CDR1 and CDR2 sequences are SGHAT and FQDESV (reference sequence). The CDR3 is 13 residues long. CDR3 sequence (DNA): TGTGCCAGCAGCTTAGGAGGGGCAGGTGAAGCTTTCTTT. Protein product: CASSLGGAGEAFF.

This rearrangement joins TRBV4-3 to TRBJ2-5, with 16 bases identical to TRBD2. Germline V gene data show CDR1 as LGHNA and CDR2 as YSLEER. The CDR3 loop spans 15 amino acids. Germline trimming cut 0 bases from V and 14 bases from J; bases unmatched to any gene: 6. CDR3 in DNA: TGCGCCAGCAGCCAAGATCCGGGACTAGCGGGGGGGCCTTACTTC. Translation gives CASSQDPGLAGGPYF.

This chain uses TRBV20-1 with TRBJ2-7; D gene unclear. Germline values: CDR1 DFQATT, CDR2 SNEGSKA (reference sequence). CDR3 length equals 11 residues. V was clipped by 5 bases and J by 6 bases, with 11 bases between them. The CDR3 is CSARPGSEQYF. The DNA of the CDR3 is TGCAGTGCTCGACCGGGCTCCGAGCAGTACTTC.

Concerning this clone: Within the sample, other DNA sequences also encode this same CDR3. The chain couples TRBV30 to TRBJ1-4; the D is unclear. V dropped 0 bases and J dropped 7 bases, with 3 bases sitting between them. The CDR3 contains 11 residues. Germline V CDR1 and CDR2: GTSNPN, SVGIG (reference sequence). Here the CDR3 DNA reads TGTGCCTGGAGTGTACGTGAAAAACTGTTTTTT. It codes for CAWSVREKLFF.

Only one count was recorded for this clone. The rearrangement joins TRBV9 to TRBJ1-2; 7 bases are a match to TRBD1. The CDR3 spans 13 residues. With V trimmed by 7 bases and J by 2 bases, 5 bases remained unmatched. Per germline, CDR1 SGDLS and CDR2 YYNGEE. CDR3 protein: CASGEGQNYGYTF. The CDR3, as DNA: TGTGCCAGCGGGGAGGGACAGAACTATGGCTACACCTTC.

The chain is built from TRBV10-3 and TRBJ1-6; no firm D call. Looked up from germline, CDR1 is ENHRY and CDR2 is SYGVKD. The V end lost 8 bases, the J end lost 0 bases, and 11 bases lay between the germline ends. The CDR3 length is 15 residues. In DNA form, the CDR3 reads TGTGCCATCGGTGCAGAGAGCTCCTATAATTCACCCCTCCACTTT. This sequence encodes CAIGAESSYNSPLHF.

The DNA of the CDR3 is TGCGCCAGCAGCACGGGACAGGGGGATCTCACCGGGGAGCTGTTTTTT. This codes for CASSTGQGDLTGELFF. The rearrangement links TRBV5-1 to TRBJ2-2, with TRBD1 matching 11 bases. Germline CDR1 SGHRS, CDR2 YFSETQ. V dropped 4 bases and J dropped 4; count of bases not matched to a gene: 6. This CDR3 is 16 amino acids long.

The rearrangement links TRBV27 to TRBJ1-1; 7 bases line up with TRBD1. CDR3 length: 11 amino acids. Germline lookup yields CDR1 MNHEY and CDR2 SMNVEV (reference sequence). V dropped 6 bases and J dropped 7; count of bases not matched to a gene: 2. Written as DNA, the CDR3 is TGTGCCAGCAGCAGACAGGGTGAAGCTTTCTTT. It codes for CASSRQGEAFF.

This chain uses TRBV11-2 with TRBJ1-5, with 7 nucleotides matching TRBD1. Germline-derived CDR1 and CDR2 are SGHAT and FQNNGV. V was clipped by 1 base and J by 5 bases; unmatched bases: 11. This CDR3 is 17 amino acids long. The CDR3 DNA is TGTGCCAGCAGCTTAGGGACAGGCTCAGGGGCCCATCAGCCCCAGCATTTT. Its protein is CASSLGTGSGAHQPQHF.

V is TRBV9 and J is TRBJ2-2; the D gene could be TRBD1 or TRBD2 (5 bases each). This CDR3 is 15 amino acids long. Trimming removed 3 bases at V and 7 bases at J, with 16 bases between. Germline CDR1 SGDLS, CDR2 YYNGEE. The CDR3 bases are TGTGCCAGCAGCGGGCCTGGGACGTTGGGCGGGGAGCTGTTTTTT. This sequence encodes CASSGPGTLGGELFF.

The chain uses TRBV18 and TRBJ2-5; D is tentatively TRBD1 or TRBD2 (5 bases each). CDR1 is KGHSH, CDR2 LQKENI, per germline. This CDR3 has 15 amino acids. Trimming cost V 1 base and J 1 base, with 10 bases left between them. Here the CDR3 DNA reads TGTGCCAGCTCACCACGGGGCGGAGGCCAAGAGACCCAGTACTTC. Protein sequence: CASSPRGGGQETQYF.

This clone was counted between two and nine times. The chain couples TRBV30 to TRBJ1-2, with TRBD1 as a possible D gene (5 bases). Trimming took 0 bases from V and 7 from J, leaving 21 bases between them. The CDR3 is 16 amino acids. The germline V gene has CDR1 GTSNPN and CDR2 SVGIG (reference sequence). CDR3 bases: TGTGCCTGGAGTGTACCCCAAGGAGGGGCCCACGGTGGCTACACCTTC. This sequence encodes CAWSVPQGGAHGGYTF.

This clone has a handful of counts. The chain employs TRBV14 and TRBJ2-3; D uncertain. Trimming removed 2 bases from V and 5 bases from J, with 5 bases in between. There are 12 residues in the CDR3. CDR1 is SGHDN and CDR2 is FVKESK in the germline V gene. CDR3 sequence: CASSQYQDTQYF. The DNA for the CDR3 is TGTGCCAGCAGCCAATATCAAGATACGCAGTATTTT. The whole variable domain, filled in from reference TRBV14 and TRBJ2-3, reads EAGVTQFPSHSVIEKGQTVTLRCDPISGHDNLYWYRRVMGKEIKFLLHFVKESKQDESGMPNNRFLAERTGGTYSTLKVQPAELEDSGVYFCASSQYQDTQYFGPGTRLTVL.

CDR3 DNA: TGTGCCATCAGAACGCTCGGGGACAGCGAGCAGTACTTC. This translates into CAIRTLGDSEQYF. The rearrangement uses TRBV10-3 and TRBJ2-7; 7 bases align to TRBD1. The germline V gene encodes CDR1 ENHRY and CDR2 SYGVKD. The CDR3 loop spans 13 amino acids. The ends lost 6 bases at V and 6 bases at J; junction bases unmatched: 8.

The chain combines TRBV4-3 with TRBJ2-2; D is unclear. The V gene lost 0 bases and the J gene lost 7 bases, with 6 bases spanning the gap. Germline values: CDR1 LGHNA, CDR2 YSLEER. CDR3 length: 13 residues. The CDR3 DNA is TGCGCCAGCAGCCAAGATGGCGTCGGGGAGCTGTTTTTT. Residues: CASSQDGVGELFF.

The CDR3 spells CASSRSWDSPLHF. CDR3 sequence (DNA): TGCGCCAGCAGCCGCTCCTGGGATTCACCCCTCCACTTT. This chain joins TRBV4-3 and TRBJ1-6; D is undetermined. With 4 bases removed from V and 8 bases from J, the gap between germline ends came to 9 bases. The germline V gene has CDR1 LGHNA and CDR2 YSLEER. The CDR3 is 13 amino acids.

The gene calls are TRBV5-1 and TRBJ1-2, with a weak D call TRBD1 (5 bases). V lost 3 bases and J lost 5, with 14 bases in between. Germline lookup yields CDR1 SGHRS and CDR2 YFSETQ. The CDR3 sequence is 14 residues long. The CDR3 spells CASSSGTPVYGYTF. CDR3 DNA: TGCGCCAGCAGCTCAGGGACTCCTGTTTATGGCTACACCTTC. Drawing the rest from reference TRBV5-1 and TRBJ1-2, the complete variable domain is KAGVTQTPRYLIKTRGQQVTLSCSPISGHRSVSWYQQTPGQGLQFLFEYFSETQRNKGNFPGRFSGRQFSNSRSEMNVSTLELGDSALYLCASSSGTPVYGYTFGSGTRLTVV.

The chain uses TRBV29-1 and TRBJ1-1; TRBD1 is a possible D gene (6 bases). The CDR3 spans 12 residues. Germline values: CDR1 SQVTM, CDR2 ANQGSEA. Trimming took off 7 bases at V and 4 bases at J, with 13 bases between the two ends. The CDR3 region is CSATGHSTEAFF. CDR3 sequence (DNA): TGCAGCGCGACAGGTCATTCCACTGAAGCTTTCTTT.